This entry describes one T cell receptor (beta chain). The record originates from a study of beta chain features in type 1 diabetes. Germline V gene sequence: CDR1 LGHNA, CDR2 YNFKEQ. V lost 0 bases, J lost 6 bases, and 2 bases stayed unmatched. The CDR3 consists of 16 residues. Expressed TCRB transcripts got sequenced, as all isolated RNA was reverse transcribed. Repertoires were generated with immunoSEQ multiplex PCR, while TCRdb's copy carries only in-frame clones and drops some. This table has roughly 250,000 clones, around 68% appearing once. This clonotype was sampled from a man under 40 in good health. The chain combines TRBV4-2 with TRBJ1-4, with 12 bases matching TRBD1. What was sequenced was naive CD4+ T cells from blood. The CDR3 DNA sequence: TGTGCCAGCAGCCAAGAGGGACAGGGGGCGTATGAAAAACTGTTTTTT. Translating gives CASSQEGQGAYEKLFF.